These 15 T cell receptor beta chains were all obtained from the same sample, sequenced in a study of follicular helper T cells after annual influenza vaccination. Time point of the sample: 2014-2015 season, pre-vaccination. TCRdb keeps only in-frame clones here, not all; method: immunoSEQ multiplex PCR. The sample has about 13,000 clones; roughly 80% are singletons. The sequencing used CXCR5- memory CD4+ T cells sorted from blood, collected on the day of influenza vaccination. These receptors were obtained from an adult who received the influenza vaccine.

This clone has more than one count but fewer than ten. The V gene is TRBV10-1, the J gene TRBJ1-5; D not certain. The CDR3 is 14 amino acids. CDR1 WNHNN and CDR2 SYGVQD come from the germline V gene (reference sequence). Trimming shortened V by 6 bases and J by 2 bases, and 11 bases separated the two germline ends. CDR3 protein: CASRRGQGNQPQHF. Here the CDR3 DNA reads TGCGCCAGCAGGAGAGGGCAGGGCAATCAGCCCCAGCATTTT.

This rearrangement joins TRBV7-7 to TRBJ2-3, with TRBD2 identical over 7 bases. This CDR3 is built from 13 residues. Germline V lookup: CDR1 SSHAT, CDR2 FNYEAQ (reference sequence). The CDR3 region has the DNA TGTGCTAGCGCTAGCGGCGCGGGAGATACGCAGTATTTT. Protein sequence: CASASGAGDTQYF. Full variable domain (missing parts from reference TRBV7-7 and TRBJ2-3): GAGVSQSPRYKVTKRGQDVTLRCDPISSHATLYWYQQALGQGPEFLTYFNYEAQPDKSGLPSDRFSAERPEGSISTLTIQRTEQRDSAMYRCASASGAGDTQYFGPGTRLTVL.

This clone was counted a single time. The rearrangement uses TRBV7-2 and TRBJ2-2, with 7 bases that match TRBD1. Germline V gene lookup returns CDR1 SGHTA and CDR2 FQGNSA. The CDR3 sequence is 13 residues long. V was clipped by 5 bases and J by 5 bases; unmatched bases: 2. The CDR3 sequence: CASSEQGTGELFF. The DNA of the CDR3 is TGTGCCAGCAGCGAACAGGGGACCGGGGAGCTGTTTTTT. Together with reference TRBV7-2 and TRBJ2-2, the CDR3 gives the full variable domain: GAGVSQSPSNKVTEKGKDVELRCDPISGHTALYWYRQSLGQGLEFLIYFQGNSAPDKSGLPSDRFSAERTGGSVSTLTIQRTQQEDSAVYLCASSEQGTGELFFGEGSRLTVL.

V and J are TRBV9 and TRBJ1-3; 10 nucleotides match TRBD1. From germline, CDR1 is SGDLS and CDR2 YYNGEE. V was clipped by 4 bases and J by 4 bases; unmatched bases: 5. The CDR3 runs 15 residues. The CDR3 DNA is TGTGCCAGCAGCCCCACGGGACAGGGGGGAAACACCATATATTTT. This sequence encodes CASSPTGQGGNTIYF.

A few counts support this clone. This rearrangement joins TRBV4-2 to TRBJ1-2; maybe TRBD1 (6 bases). The V gene's germline CDR1 is LGHNA and CDR2 YNFKEQ. The length of the CDR3 is 14 residues. V lost 6 bases and J 4 bases, leaving 15 bases between the germline ends. The CDR3 loop is CASRQAGAAYGYTF. In DNA form, the CDR3 reads TGTGCCAGCAGGCAGGCGGGGGCTGCCTATGGCTACACCTTC.

The chain couples TRBV10-1 to TRBJ2-2, with D possibly TRBD2 on 5 matching bases. This CDR3 has 12 residues. The germline V and J ends were trimmed by 6 bases and 8 bases, with 10 bases remaining between them. The germline CDR1 and CDR2 sequences are WNHNN and SYGVQD (reference sequence). As DNA, the CDR3 is TGCGCCAGCAGACTCTTAGCGGGGGAGCTGTTTTTT. Amino acid sequence: CASRLLAGELFF.

The chain recombines TRBV9 with TRBJ1-3; no clear D. The germline V gene has CDR1 SGDLS and CDR2 YYNGEE. CDR3 length: 15 amino acids. Trimming took 1 base from V and 0 from J, leaving 8 bases between them. The CDR3 protein is CASSVQDHSGNTIYF. The CDR3 DNA reads as TGTGCCAGCAGCGTACAGGACCACTCTGGAAACACCATATATTTT.

The rearrangement uses TRBV7-3 and TRBJ2-2; 9 positions match TRBD2. The V segment lost 5 bases and the J segment 4 bases; nucleotides outside the gene matches: 5. The CDR3 consists of 15 residues. Per germline, CDR1 SGHTA and CDR2 FQGTGA. The CDR3: CASSPRGGGTGELFF. The CDR3, as DNA: TGTGCCAGCAGCCCGCGGGGGGGCGGCACCGGGGAGCTGTTTTTT.

This chain links TRBV5-1 with TRBJ2-3; 7 positions agree with TRBD2. Germline values: CDR1 SGHRS, CDR2 YFSETQ. The CDR3 contains 13 residues. V lost 1 base, J lost 14 bases, and 10 bases stayed unmatched. The DNA of the CDR3 is TGCGCCAGCAGCTTGACTAGCGCCAGCTCAAGGTATTTT. It specifies CASSLTSASSRYF.

This CDR3 reads CASSKALQGLRGGEAFF. DNA for the CDR3: TGTGCCAGCAGCAAAGCGCTACAGGGCCTTAGAGGAGGTGAAGCTTTCTTT. The chain joins TRBV21-1 to TRBJ1-1; the tabulated D call, TRBD1, remains unverified against the DNA. TRBV21-1 is deemed a pseudogene. The CDR3 spans 17 residues.

The rearrangement uses TRBV5-1 and TRBJ2-1, with D perhaps TRBD2 (5 bases). Germline V gives CDR1 SGHRS, CDR2 YFSETQ. This CDR3 comprises 15 residues. V was pared by 0 bases and J by 1 base, with 8 bases between. CDR3 region: CASSLASGSYNEQFF. The CDR3 DNA sequence: TGCGCCAGCAGCTTGGCGAGCGGTTCCTACAATGAGCAGTTCTTC.

This chain connects TRBV4-2 to TRBJ2-7; no clear D. V shed 2 bases and J shed 2 bases, with 7 bases lying between them. The germline gives CDR1 LGHNA, CDR2 YNFKEQ. The CDR3 runs to 13 residues. The CDR3 spells CASSQIPPYEQYF. CDR3 sequence (DNA): TGTGCCAGCAGCCAAATCCCCCCCTACGAGCAGTACTTC.

The chain employs TRBV28 and TRBJ1-1; 9 nucleotides match TRBD1. V lost 6 bases and J lost 8; bases outside the gene matches: 10. This CDR3 region has 14 residues. Germline assignment: CDR1 MDHEN and CDR2 SYDVKM. The CDR3 region is CASSISGTGREAFF. CDR3 DNA: TGTGCCAGCAGCATTTCCGGGACAGGGAGAGAAGCTTTCTTT.

This clone was detected only a few times. This sequence joins TRBV5-1 and TRBJ1-6; tentative D call: TRBD1 (5 bases). The V gene lost 0 bases and the J gene lost 5 bases, with 9 bases spanning the gap. The CDR3 has 15 residues. CDR1 SGHRS and CDR2 YFSETQ come from the germline V gene. CDR3 DNA sequence: TGCGCCAGCAGCTTGGCCGGGGGGAATAATTCACCCCTCCACTTT. This translates into CASSLAGGNNSPLHF.

V usage is TRBV2 and J usage is TRBJ2-5, with TRBD2 matching 12 bases. This CDR3 contains 14 residues. Germline lookup yields CDR1 SNHLY and CDR2 FYNNEI. V shed 5 bases and J 4 bases; nucleotides not matched to a gene: 2. The CDR3 bases are TGTGCCAGCAGTCGGACTAGCGGGGTAGAGACCCAGTACTTC. Residues: CASSRTSGVETQYF.